These 19 T cell receptor beta chains were all obtained from the same sample, sequenced in a study of T cell responses to AZD1222 COVID-19 vaccine. Clones were read by immunoSEQ multiplex PCR, and TCRdb kept only the in-frame ones, dropping some. This table has 160,000 or so clones, about 92% appearing once. Sample: peripheral blood, taken on day 0 of MenACWY control vaccination. These receptors came from an adult in good health.

The V and J genes are TRBV9 and TRBJ1-5; TRBD1 might be the D (5 bases). The germline CDR1 and CDR2 sequences are SGDLS and YYNGEE. The V and J ends lost 3 bases and 4 bases respectively, with 17 bases between them. The length of the CDR3 is 16 residues. CDR3 sequence reads: CASSEGIPEGNQPQHF. The CDR3 DNA is TGTGCCAGCAGCGAGGGGATCCCCGAAGGTAATCAGCCCCAGCATTTT.

V usage is TRBV19 and J usage is TRBJ1-3, with 10 bases fitting TRBD1. The V gene's germline CDR1 is LNHDA and CDR2 SQIVND (reference sequence). The CDR3 extends over 17 amino acids. V shed 5 bases and J 3 bases; nucleotides not matched to a gene: 10. CDR3 protein: CASSSGQGGSFGNTIYF. In nucleotides, the CDR3 is TGTGCCAGTAGTTCTGGACAGGGGGGGAGTTTTGGAAACACCATATATTTT.

The V gene is TRBV7-8, the J gene TRBJ2-7; 9 bases are a match to TRBD1. The ends lost 6 bases at V and 1 base at J; junction bases unmatched: 4. CDR1 and CDR2 (germline): SGHVS, FQNEAQ. This CDR3 spans 14 amino acids. The chain's CDR3 is CASRAGQGSYEQYF. CDR3 sequence (DNA): TGTGCCAGCAGGGCGGGACAGGGATCCTACGAGCAGTACTTC.

The CDR3 here is CASSQEWGLAGNYNEQFF. The CDR3 DNA reads TGTGCCAGCAGCCAAGAGTGGGGACTAGCGGGAAACTACAATGAGCAGTTCTTC. The V and J genes are TRBV4-2 and TRBJ2-1, with 13 positions matching TRBD2. This CDR3 spans 18 amino acids. The germline CDR1 and CDR2 sequences are LGHNA and YNFKEQ. V lost 0 bases, J lost 3 bases, and 5 bases stayed unmatched.

This rearrangement joins TRBV14 to TRBJ2-1; 7 positions agree with TRBD2. The germline CDR1 and CDR2 sequences are SGHDN and FVKESK. V lost 1 base, J lost 9 bases, and 3 bases stayed unmatched. The CDR3 runs to 13 residues. In DNA form, the CDR3 reads TGTGCCAGCAGCCAAGTTAGGGAGGGTGAGCAGTTCTTC. Protein product: CASSQVREGEQFF.

CDR3 in amino acids: CATSDFRASTDTQYF. The CDR3 bases are TGTGCCACCAGTGATTTCCGGGCCTCCACAGATACGCAGTATTTT. The rearrangement links TRBV24-1 to TRBJ2-3, with D uncertain. The V end was cut by 1 base, the J end by 2 bases, with 9 bases between. The CDR3 extends over 15 amino acids. Germline CDR1 is KGHDR and CDR2 is SFDVKD.

This chain joins TRBV5-1 and TRBJ1-1; D uncertain. The CDR3 totals 14 residues. V was shortened by 4 bases and J by 2 bases, with 12 bases between the two germline ends. Germline V gives CDR1 SGHRS, CDR2 YFSETQ. The chain's CDR3 is CASSRRTDNTEAFF. In DNA, the CDR3 is TGCGCCAGCAGCCGAAGGACGGATAACACTGAAGCTTTCTTT.

This clone is a singleton in its sample. The J gene is TRBJ2-3, the V gene TRBV5-4; 8 nucleotides line up with TRBD1. The junction had 5 bases not matched to a gene; V was cut back by 4 bases and J by 4 bases. This CDR3 spans 14 amino acids. Germline V gives CDR1 SGHNT, CDR2 YYREEE (reference sequence). The CDR3 is CASSPGQGPDTQYF. CDR3 nucleotide sequence: TGTGCCAGCAGCCCAGGACAGGGCCCAGATACGCAGTATTTT.

The chain carries TRBV19 and TRBJ1-1, with TRBD1 as a possible D gene (6 bases). This CDR3 is 17 amino acids long. Germline CDR1 LNHDA, CDR2 SQIVND (reference sequence). V lost 3 bases to trimming and J lost 4 bases, with 21 bases between them. The CDR3 region has the DNA TGTGCCAGTAGTATTATATGGGGACACCCGAACCCCACTGAAGCTTTCTTT. Its translation is CASSIIWGHPNPTEAFF.

This clone was detected only once. The chain uses TRBV24-1 and TRBJ2-6; possibly TRBD1 for D (7 bases). The germline gives CDR1 KGHDR, CDR2 SFDVKD. With 2 bases removed from V and 3 bases from J, the gap between germline ends came to 16 bases. The CDR3 consists of 18 residues. The CDR3 DNA follows: TGTGCCACCAGTGATTCCTTAAACAGGGGAGGTGGGGCCAACGTCCTGACTTTC. Its translation: CATSDSLNRGGGANVLTF.

The chain links TRBV28 to TRBJ2-7; 8 bases agree with TRBD2. The CDR3 contains 15 residues. Germline CDR1 and CDR2: MDHEN and SYDVKM. Losses at the gene ends were 1 base for V and 2 bases for J; bases not matched to a gene: 4. CDR3 sequence reads: CASSLSGLGTYEQYF. The CDR3 nucleotides are TGTGCCAGCAGTTTATCGGGACTAGGAACCTACGAGCAGTACTTC.

V and J are TRBV19 and TRBJ2-2; weak D call: TRBD1 (5 bases). Germline-derived CDR1 and CDR2 are LNHDA and SQIVND (reference sequence). Deletions cut 2 bases from V and 3 bases from J, with 7 bases between. The CDR3 has 14 residues. CDR3 nucleotides: TGTGCCAGTAGTATAAGGGGTGACACCGGGGAGCTGTTTTTT. Its protein product is CASSIRGDTGELFF.

The rearrangement links TRBV7-2 to TRBJ2-7; 8 bases line up with TRBD2. Germline V gene data show CDR1 as SGHTA and CDR2 as FQGNSA. This CDR3 spans 15 amino acids. The V segment lost 5 bases and the J segment 1 base; nucleotides outside the gene matches: 7. CDR3 nucleotide sequence: TGTGCCAGCAGCCTTCGAACTAGCGGTTCCTACGAGCAGTACTTC. Amino acids: CASSLRTSGSYEQYF.

The chain is built from TRBV7-8 and TRBJ1-6; D is ambiguous. This CDR3 spans 16 amino acids. With 5 bases removed from V and 6 bases from J, the gap between germline ends came to 17 bases. CDR1 and CDR2 from the germline V gene are SGHVS and FQNEAQ. As DNA, the CDR3 is TGTGCCAGCAGCCCGCCACACGATTCGCTTAATTCACCCCTCCACTTT. Protein sequence: CASSPPHDSLNSPLHF.

The chain links TRBV27 to TRBJ2-1, with 10 bases lining up with TRBD1. Unmatched junction bases numbered 2, after V lost 0 bases and J lost 6 bases. Germline CDR1 reads MNHEY; CDR2 reads SMNVEV (reference sequence). The CDR3 has 15 amino acids. The CDR3 bases are TGTGCCAGCAGTTTATCCGACAGGGGGCTCAATGAGCAGTTCTTC. Its protein product is CASSLSDRGLNEQFF.

The J gene is TRBJ2-1, the V gene TRBV7-9; D is ambiguous. There are 12 residues in the CDR3. V was trimmed by 3 bases and J by 8 bases, leaving 8 bases between them. CDR1 is SEHNR, CDR2 FQNEAQ, per germline (reference sequence). This CDR3 is CASSFASDEQFF. The CDR3 DNA sequence: TGTGCCAGCAGCTTCGCGTCGGATGAGCAGTTCTTC.

The chain links TRBV24-1 to TRBJ1-2, with D tentatively TRBD1 (6 bases). Trimming removed 11 bases from V and 8 bases from J, with 20 bases in between. The CDR3 is 13 amino acids. Germline V gene lookup returns CDR1 KGHDR and CDR2 SFDVKD. The CDR3 reads CAIGTPQSRGYTF. The CDR3 DNA is TGTGCCATCGGGACACCCCAGTCGCGGGGCTACACCTTC.

This rearrangement joins TRBV6-2 or TRBV6-3 to TRBJ2-5; D is ambiguous. The CDR3 is 12 amino acids. Germline V lookup: CDR1 MNHEY, CDR2 SVGEGT. V shed 5 bases and J shed 3 bases, with 7 bases lying between them. CDR3 nucleotide sequence: TGTGCCAGCAGTACAATTGAAGAGACCCAGTACTTC. Its translation: CASSTIEETQYF.

This chain connects TRBV27 to TRBJ2-2; TRBD1 is a possible D gene (5 bases). V gave up 5 bases and J gave up 5 bases, with 15 bases separating them. The CDR3 loop spans 15 amino acids. Germline CDR1 MNHEY, CDR2 SMNVEV (reference sequence). The CDR3 DNA is TGTGCCAGCAGTCCACTTGCGGCAGGGACCGGGGAGCTGTTTTTT. This encodes CASSPLAAGTGELFF.